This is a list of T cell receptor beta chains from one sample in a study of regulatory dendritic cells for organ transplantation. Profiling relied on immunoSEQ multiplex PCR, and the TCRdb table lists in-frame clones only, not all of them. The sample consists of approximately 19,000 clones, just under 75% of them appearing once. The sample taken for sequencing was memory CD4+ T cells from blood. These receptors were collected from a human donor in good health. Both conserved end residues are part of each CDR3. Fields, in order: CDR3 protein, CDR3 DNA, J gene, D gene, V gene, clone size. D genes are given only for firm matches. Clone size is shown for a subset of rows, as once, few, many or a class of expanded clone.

CDR3 protein: CASHSGQTYEQYF
CDR3 DNA: TGTGCCAGCCACTCAGGTCAAACCTACGAGCAGTACTTC
J gene: TRBJ2-7
D gene: NA
V gene: TRBV6-1
clone size: few

CDR3 protein: CASSLALPGGRNEQFF
CDR3 DNA: TGCGCCAGCAGCTTGGCCTTGCCAGGGGGACGGAATGAGCAGTTCTTC
J gene: TRBJ2-1
D gene: TRBD1
V gene: TRBV5-1
clone size: NA

CDR3 protein: CASSKVAGGKETQYF
CDR3 DNA: TGTGCCAGCAGCAAAGTAGCGGGGGGGAAAGAGACCCAGTACTTC
J gene: TRBJ2-5
D gene: TRBD2
V gene: TRBV5-6
clone size: NA

CDR3 protein: CATQTGQGNTEAFF
CDR3 DNA: TGTGCCACTCAAACTGGACAGGGCAACACTGAAGCTTTCTTT
J gene: TRBJ1-1
D gene: TRBD1
V gene: TRBV2
clone size: once

CDR3 protein: CASSVGHVNEKLFF
CDR3 DNA: TGTGCCAGCAGCGTGGGACACGTTAATGAAAAACTGTTTTTT
J gene: TRBJ1-4
D gene: NA
V gene: TRBV7-9
clone size: few

CDR3 protein: CASRPPNRVKDEQYF
CDR3 DNA: TGTGCCAGCAGGCCCCCGAACAGGGTGAAGGACGAGCAGTACTTC
J gene: TRBJ2-7
D gene: NA
V gene: TRBV6-5
clone size: NA

CDR3 protein: CSVEKQSGANVLTF
CDR3 DNA: TGCAGCGTTGAAAAACAGTCTGGGGCCAACGTCCTGACTTTC
J gene: TRBJ2-6
D gene: NA
V gene: TRBV29-1
clone size: NA

CDR3 protein: CASSASGDHEQYF
CDR3 DNA: TGTGCCAGCAGCGCGTCAGGGGACCACGAGCAGTACTTC
J gene: TRBJ2-7
D gene: NA
V gene: TRBV5-4
clone size: NA

CDR3 protein: CASSPGTGRSYEQYF
CDR3 DNA: TGTGCCAGTAGTCCCGGTACAGGGCGATCCTACGAGCAGTACTTC
J gene: TRBJ2-7
D gene: NA
V gene: TRBV19
clone size: NA

CDR3 protein: CASSYADRGTQYF
CDR3 DNA: TGTGCCAGCAGTTACGCGGACAGGGGGACCCAGTACTTC
J gene: TRBJ2-5
D gene: TRBD1
V gene: TRBV6-5
clone size: NA

CDR3 protein: CASSQFASGDGYNEQFF
CDR3 DNA: TGTGCCAGCAGCCAGTTTGCAAGCGGGGATGGTTACAATGAGCAGTTCTTC
J gene: TRBJ2-1
D gene: TRBD2
V gene: TRBV4-2
clone size: NA

CDR3 protein: CASSYDRITGELFF
CDR3 DNA: TGTGCCAGCAGTTACGACAGAATAACCGGGGAGCTGTTTTTT
J gene: TRBJ2-2
D gene: NA
V gene: TRBV6-5
clone size: NA

CDR3 protein: CASSSAGGPWDTQYF
CDR3 DNA: TGTGCCAGTAGTTCAGCGGGGGGGCCATGGGATACGCAGTATTTT
J gene: TRBJ2-3
D gene: TRBD2
V gene: TRBV19
clone size: few

CDR3 protein: CASSSQQEREQFF
CDR3 DNA: TGTGCCAGCAGCTCCCAGCAGGAACGTGAGCAGTTCTTC
J gene: TRBJ2-1
D gene: NA
V gene: TRBV11-3
clone size: NA

CDR3 protein: CASSMQGNSPLHF
CDR3 DNA: TGTGCCAGTAGTATGCAGGGAAATTCACCCCTCCACTTT
J gene: TRBJ1-6
D gene: NA
V gene: TRBV19
clone size: NA

CDR3 protein: CASSQDRGLTEAFF
CDR3 DNA: TGCGCCAGCAGCCAAGATAGGGGACTCACTGAAGCTTTCTTT
J gene: TRBJ1-1
D gene: NA
V gene: TRBV4-1
clone size: few

CDR3 protein: CASSLRTSGGGSTDTQYF
CDR3 DNA: TGTGCCAGCAGCTTGAGGACTAGCGGGGGGGGGTCGACAGATACGCAGTATTTT
J gene: TRBJ2-3
D gene: TRBD2
V gene: TRBV5-4
clone size: once

CDR3 protein: CSVEILAGGAYEQYF
CDR3 DNA: TGCAGCGTTGAAATACTAGCGGGGGGGGCTTACGAGCAGTACTTC
J gene: TRBJ2-7
D gene: TRBD2
V gene: TRBV29-1
clone size: NA

CDR3 protein: CASSTSGSGNTGELFF
CDR3 DNA: TGTGCCAGCTCAACTAGCGGGTCCGGAAACACCGGGGAGCTGTTTTTT
J gene: TRBJ2-2
D gene: TRBD2
V gene: TRBV18
clone size: NA

CDR3 protein: CAGSPSQGAGETQYF
CDR3 DNA: TGTGCCGGGTCACCCTCACAGGGGGCTGGAGAGACCCAGTACTTC
J gene: TRBJ2-5
D gene: TRBD1
V gene: TRBV5-4
clone size: NA

CDR3 protein: CASSLEGESQPQHF
CDR3 DNA: TGTGCCAGCAGCTTAGAAGGGGAATCTCAGCCCCAGCATTTT
J gene: TRBJ1-5
D gene: NA
V gene: TRBV7-2
clone size: NA

CDR3 protein: CASSLRLAGGSTDTQYF
CDR3 DNA: TGTGCCAGCAGCTTGCGACTAGCGGGGGGGAGCACAGATACGCAGTATTTT
J gene: TRBJ2-3
D gene: TRBD2
V gene: TRBV7-8
clone size: NA

CDR3 protein: CASSPPARDGYTF
CDR3 DNA: TGTGCCAGCTCACCACCGGCACGGGATGGCTACACCTTC
J gene: TRBJ1-2
D gene: NA
V gene: TRBV18
clone size: few